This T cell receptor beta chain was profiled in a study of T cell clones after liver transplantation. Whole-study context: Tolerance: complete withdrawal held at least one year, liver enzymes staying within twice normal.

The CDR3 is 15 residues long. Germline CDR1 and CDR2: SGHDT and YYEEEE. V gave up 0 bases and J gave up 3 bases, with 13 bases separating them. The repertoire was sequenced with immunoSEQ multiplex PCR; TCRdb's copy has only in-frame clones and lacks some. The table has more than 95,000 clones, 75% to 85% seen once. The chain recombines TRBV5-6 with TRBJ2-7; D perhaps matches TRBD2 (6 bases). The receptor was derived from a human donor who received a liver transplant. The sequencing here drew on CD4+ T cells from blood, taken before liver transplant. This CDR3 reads CASSLAGGTLYEQYF. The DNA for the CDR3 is TGTGCCAGCAGCTTGGCCGGCGGGACGCTCTACGAGCAGTACTTC.